Here is one TCR beta chain with its context. Donors of Cohort 3 who recovered were those that had two negative PCRs, clearance, or symptom resolution. Per the original data handling: Amplification of reference gene primers was used by the study to estimate nucleated cell counts. The data were produced by immunoSEQ multiplex PCR, yet TCRdb's version contains in-frame clones alone and is incomplete. That table supplies the V and J calls and clone size; D and trimming were determined from the DNA. The table lists approximately 220,000 clones, around 85% of them singletons. Per the germline V gene, CDR1 is SQVTM and CDR2 is ANQGSEA. Trimming took 6 bases from V and 8 from J; bases not matched to a gene: 6. The CDR3 has 11 residues. This sample is part of a study of blood T cell repertoires in COVID-19. Turning to the study itself: The study drew acute and convalescent COVID-19 samples from the United States, Italy and Spain. T cells, B-cell-depleted T cells, or PBMCs supplied cDNA or gDNA.

V usage is TRBV29-1 and J usage is TRBJ1-2; TRBD1 aligns across 7 bases. The sample comprised PBMCs or T cells enriched from blood (not recorded which). This TCR was sampled from a man aged 40-50 years who had recovered from COVID-19. CDR3 in DNA: TGCAGCGTAGGGCAGGGGGTAGGCTACACCTTC. It encodes CSVGQGVGYTF.